This entry is about one T cell receptor (beta chain). Using immunoSEQ multiplex PCR, the repertoire was profiled, and TCRdb retains in-frame clones only, with some absent. The table has 250,000 or so clones, over 75% seen once; the top ten hold about 4%. The sample is drawn from a study of blood T cell repertoires in COVID-19. Study details: Samples taken during acute and convalescent COVID-19 were collected in the United States, Italy and Spain. In each case, the material was cDNA or gDNA derived from T cells, B-cell-depleted T cells, or PBMCs.

CDR1 LNHDA and CDR2 SQIVND come from the germline V gene (reference sequence). The V end lost 3 bases, the J end lost 4 bases, and 9 bases lay between the germline ends. This CDR3 is 13 amino acids long. A COVID-19 case had been met by exposed participants during the 2 weeks before study entry. Specimen: PBMCs or T cells enriched from blood (not recorded which). This clonotype was obtained from a woman in her twenties or thirties who had been exposed to COVID-19. The J gene is TRBJ1-2, the V gene TRBV19, with D possibly being TRBD1 (5 bases). The CDR3 is CASSMPGLYGYTF. In DNA form, the CDR3 reads TGTGCCAGTAGTATGCCAGGGCTCTATGGCTACACCTTC.